A single sample is the source of the 26 T cell receptor beta chains below, sequenced in a study of T cell repertoires in cytomegalovirus infection. TCRdb recomputed calls from the reads with MiXCR, one row per CDR3 protein. The profile shows about 340,000 distinct CDR3 sequences, 25% to 30% of them singletons. Their antigens are not known. The sample in question was cultured PBMCs, obtained from culture after CMV antigen stimulation. These receptors were taken from a human donor in good health (CMV status not recorded). Some clones in this sample may be carry-over from other donors' samples.

This clonotype was detected many times. The genes are TRBV7-9 and TRBJ1-1; the D is unclear. This CDR3 has 13 amino acids. Germline assignment: CDR1 SEHNR and CDR2 FQNEAQ (reference sequence). Trimming pared 5 bases from V and 4 bases from J, leaving 11 bases between. The DNA for the CDR3 is TGTGCCAGCAGCGCGTTGGGATCCACTGAAGCTTTCTTT. As protein: CASSALGSTEAFF. The full variable domain, with the rest looked up from reference TRBV7-9 and TRBJ1-1, is DTGVSQNPRHKITKRGQNVTFRCDPISEHNRLYWYRQTLGQGPEFLTYFQNEAQLEKSRLLSDRFSAERPKGSFSTLEIQRTEQGDSAMYLCASSALGSTEAFFGQGTRLTVV.

This clonotype was seen at least ten times. This chain links TRBV7-2 with TRBJ2-1, with D unclear. The length of the CDR3 is 15 residues. CDR1 is SGHTA and CDR2 is FQGNSA in the germline V gene. V was trimmed by 3 bases and J by 6 bases, leaving 15 bases between them. The CDR3, as DNA: TGTGCCAGCAGCTTTGGGGATCCGGTCCTCAATGAGCAGTTCTTC. Protein product: CASSFGDPVLNEQFF.

A few counts support this clonotype. This chain uses TRBV28 with TRBJ1-3, with a tentative D call TRBD1 (5 bases). CDR1 and CDR2 (germline): MDHEN, SYDVKM. There are 16 residues in the CDR3. Trimming took off 3 bases at V and 4 bases at J, with 16 bases between the two ends. This CDR3 is CASSFLLKQEGNTIYF. CDR3 bases: TGTGCCAGCAGTTTCTTGTTAAAACAGGAGGGAAACACCATATATTTT.

This clonotype was counted a few times. The chain uses TRBV6-2 or TRBV6-3 and TRBJ2-3, with 7 bases matching TRBD1. Trimming took 6 bases from V and 1 from J; bases not matched to a gene: 7. Germline V gene data show CDR1 as MNHEY and CDR2 as SVGEGT. The CDR3 runs to 15 residues. As DNA, the CDR3 is TGTGCCAGCAGGAGGGACAGTCCACGCACAGATACGCAGTATTTT. Protein product: CASRRDSPRTDTQYF.

The chain has TRBV15 and TRBJ1-5; D uncertain. From germline, CDR1 is LNHNV and CDR2 YYDKDF (reference sequence). CDR3 length: 13 amino acids. V lost 4 bases to trimming and J lost 5 bases, with 9 bases between them. CDR3 in amino acids: CATSKDWDQPQHF. Written as DNA, the CDR3 is TGTGCCACCAGCAAGGATTGGGATCAGCCCCAGCATTTT.

The chain uses TRBV20-1 and TRBJ2-3; TRBD2 might be the D (5 bases). Deletions cut 0 bases from V and 2 bases from J, with 12 bases between. There are 15 residues in the CDR3. The germline V gene encodes CDR1 DFQATT and CDR2 SNEGSKA (reference sequence). CDR3 amino acids: CSARDSRLTTDTQYF. The CDR3 nucleotides read TGCAGTGCTAGAGATTCGCGACTAACCACAGATACGCAGTATTTT.

This clonotype was seen a few times. The rearrangement links TRBV7-9 to TRBJ2-7, with D unresolved. CDR1 is SEHNR and CDR2 is FQNEAQ in the germline V gene (reference sequence). This CDR3 has 15 residues. V lost 2 bases and J 1 base, leaving 12 bases between the germline ends. CDR3 sequence reads: CASSLRTATSYEQYF. DNA of the CDR3: TGTGCCAGCAGCTTAAGGACGGCGACATCCTACGAGCAGTACTTC.

This clonotype has a handful of counts. The genes are TRBV7-3 and TRBJ2-1, with 12 positions matching TRBD2. J gave up 8 bases and V 7 bases, and 6 bases lay outside the gene matches. CDR3 length equals 14 residues. Germline lookup yields CDR1 SGHTA and CDR2 FQGTGA. The CDR3 loop is CASTPTSGSDEQFF. The CDR3 region has the DNA TGTGCCAGCACTCCGACTAGCGGGAGTGATGAGCAGTTCTTC.

The sample holds one count of this clonotype. The chain has TRBV27 and TRBJ1-1, with TRBD1 matching 10 bases. The V segment lost 6 bases and the J segment 4 bases; nucleotides outside the gene matches: 8. Germline CDR1 is MNHEY and CDR2 is SMNVEV (reference sequence). CDR3 length: 15 residues. The CDR3 sequence is CASSQRQGARTEAFF. CDR3 coding DNA: TGTGCCAGCAGCCAAAGACAGGGGGCGCGCACTGAAGCTTTCTTT.

This chain uses TRBV7-4 with TRBJ2-1; 9 nucleotides match TRBD2. CDR1 is SGHVT and CDR2 is SQSDAQ in the germline V gene. V shed 5 bases and J 4 bases; nucleotides not matched to a gene: 6. There are 15 residues in the CDR3. The CDR3 region has the DNA TGTGCCAGCAGCCCCCGACTAGCGGATTACAATGAGCAGTTCTTC. Its protein is CASSPRLADYNEQFF.

The chain recombines TRBV20-1 with TRBJ1-1; D unresolved. Germline V lookup: CDR1 DFQATT, CDR2 SNEGSKA (reference sequence). This CDR3 has 13 residues. Trimming removed 2 bases at V and 4 bases at J, with 11 bases between. As DNA, the CDR3 is TGCAGTGCTAGATTTGCAGCGGGCACTGAAGCTTTCTTT. Its translation is CSARFAAGTEAFF.

The rearrangement uses TRBV28 and TRBJ2-2, with 10 bases matching TRBD2. Germline V gene lookup returns CDR1 MDHEN and CDR2 SYDVKM. This CDR3 region has 15 residues. Trimming at V came to 4 bases and at J to 3 bases, leaving 2 bases not matched to a gene. The CDR3 DNA is TGTGCCAGCAGTTCCGGGACTAGCGACACCGGGGAGCTGTTTTTT. Amino acid sequence: CASSSGTSDTGELFF. The full variable domain, in which reference TRBV28 and TRBJ2-2 provide the parts outside the CDR3, is DVKVTQSSRYLVKRTGEKVFLECVQDMDHENMFWYRQDPGLGLRLIYFSYDVKMKEKGDIPEGYSVSREKKERFSLILESASTNQTSMYLCASSSGTSDTGELFFGEGSRLTVL.

V and J are TRBV6-6 and TRBJ2-7, with 10 bases identical to TRBD2. V shed 2 bases and J 2 bases; nucleotides not matched to a gene: 3. Germline V gene sequence: CDR1 MNHNY, CDR2 SVGAGI (reference sequence). This CDR3 spans 15 amino acids. The CDR3 here is CASSYTSGNTYEQYF. CDR3 bases: TGTGCCAGCAGTTACACTAGCGGGAATACCTACGAGCAGTACTTC.

Turning to this clonotype: At one of its ends the junction is not consistent with the germline gene, which may arise from a read error. The chain is built from TRBV5-3 and TRBJ1-2, with D perhaps TRBD1 (5 bases). TRBV5-3 qualifies as an ORF whose function is uncertain. The CDR3 runs 15 residues. DNA of the CDR3: TGTGCCAGCAGCTTGGAGGGGCCCTCGGACTATGGCTACACCTTC. Amino acids: CASSLEGPSDYGYTF.

The chain joins TRBV18 to TRBJ2-1; tentative D call: TRBD2 (5 bases). CDR3 length: 16 amino acids. Trimming left V 0 bases short and J 4 bases short, with 13 bases between. The germline gives CDR1 KGHSH, CDR2 LQKENI. The CDR3 DNA is TGTGCCAGCTCACCACCGTCTAGCCGCCCGTACAATGAGCAGTTCTTC. Translated, it gives CASSPPSSRPYNEQFF.

This clonotype has only a few counts. The V call is TRBV7-7, the J call TRBJ2-3, with TRBD2 identical over 8 bases. The junction had 9 bases not matched to a gene; V was cut back by 5 bases and J by 5 bases. The CDR3 covers 15 residues. Germline CDR1 is SSHAT and CDR2 is FNYEAQ (reference sequence). CDR3 DNA sequence: TGTGCCAGCAGCCCCAGCGGGGGCCCCCTAGATACGCAGTATTTT. Its protein is CASSPSGGPLDTQYF.

The chain has TRBV28 and TRBJ2-7, with D unclear. V gave up 6 bases and J gave up 0 bases, with 18 bases separating them. The CDR3 length is 16 residues. Germline V gene lookup returns CDR1 MDHEN and CDR2 SYDVKM. The CDR3 loop is CASSYRLGSTSYEQYF. Here the CDR3 DNA reads TGTGCCAGCAGCTACCGGTTGGGGTCTACCTCCTACGAGCAGTACTTC.

This clonotype was seen many times. This rearrangement joins TRBV6-1 to TRBJ2-1, with 13 positions matching TRBD2. This CDR3 spans 14 amino acids. The germline gives CDR1 MNHNS, CDR2 SASEGT. V shed 6 bases, J shed 12 bases, and the junction held 8 bases outside the gene matches. The CDR3 DNA follows: TGTGCCAGCAGCGGAGGACTAGCGGGGGCCGCGCAGTTCTTC. Protein product: CASSGGLAGAAQFF.

This clonotype was detected only a few times. The chain combines TRBV7-6 with TRBJ2-5; tentatively, D is TRBD2 (5 bases). V was cut by 3 bases and J by 3 bases, with 17 bases left in between. This CDR3 spans 16 amino acids. The germline V gene encodes CDR1 SGHVS and CDR2 FNYEAQ. The CDR3 region has the DNA TGTGCCAGCAGCTTTAGGCCTAGCCTACCTAAAGAGACCCAGTACTTC. Translated: CASSFRPSLPKETQYF.

This clonotype is a singleton in its sample. The chain couples TRBV12-5 to TRBJ2-7; 9 bases align to TRBD1. The CDR3 runs 15 residues. Trimming cost V 1 base and J 0 bases; bases outside gene matches: 1. CDR1 and CDR2 from the germline V gene are LGHNT and FRNRAP. The chain's CDR3 is CASGLGDRVSYEQYF. CDR3 bases: TGTGCTAGTGGTTTGGGGGACAGGGTCTCCTACGAGCAGTACTTC.

The chain combines TRBV12-3 or TRBV12-4 with TRBJ1-1, with D maybe TRBD1 (6 bases). Trimming shortened V by 7 bases and J by 1 base, and 13 bases separated the two germline ends. This CDR3 spans 14 amino acids. CDR3 bases: TGTGCCAGCACTAAACAGGGAGGGAACACTGAAGCTTTCTTT. Translation: CASTKQGGNTEAFF.

In this sample, this clonotype turned up a few times. The V gene is TRBV6-2 or TRBV6-3, the J gene TRBJ2-7; the D gene is possibly TRBD1 (5 bases). Trimming removed 0 bases from V and 2 bases from J, with 11 bases in between. CDR1 is MNHEY, CDR2 SVGEGT, per germline. This CDR3 comprises 15 residues. CDR3 sequence reads: CASSYSPGMPYEQYF. CDR3 bases: TGTGCCAGCAGTTACTCCCCAGGGATGCCCTACGAGCAGTACTTC.

This clonotype was seen more than once but under ten times. This chain joins TRBV7-2 and TRBJ2-3; D gene ambiguous. V was clipped by 5 bases and J by 1 base, with 13 bases between them. CDR3 length: 15 residues. Looked up from germline, CDR1 is SGHTA and CDR2 is FQGNSA. In DNA form, the CDR3 reads TGTGCCAGCAGCCCCCAGATACGCGGCACAGATACGCAGTATTTT. Residues: CASSPQIRGTDTQYF.

This clonotype has just a few counts. The CDR3 sequence is CSSTGGIQAEAFF. The DNA for the CDR3 is TGCAGCTCCACGGGGGGGATCCAGGCTGAAGCTTTCTTT. This chain joins TRBV29-1 and TRBJ1-1; possible D gene TRBD1, 5 bases. This CDR3 region has 13 residues. Germline CDR1 is SQVTM and CDR2 is ANQGSEA. The ends were cut back, 8 bases at V and 6 bases at J, with 19 bases in the middle.

This clonotype was seen many times. This chain uses TRBV7-9 with TRBJ1-5; D not resolved. In germline, CDR1 is SEHNR, CDR2 FQNEAQ (reference sequence). The V gene lost 4 bases and the J gene lost 7 bases, with 14 bases spanning the gap. The CDR3 spans 14 residues. CDR3 loop: CASSYSGNRQPQHF. In DNA, the CDR3 is TGTGCCAGCAGCTACTCCGGGAACCGCCAGCCCCAGCATTTT.

The rearrangement joins TRBV11-3 to TRBJ2-2; TRBD2 is a possible D gene (6 bases). The germline CDR1 and CDR2 sequences are SGHNT and YENEEA. The CDR3 consists of 13 residues. V lost 11 bases and J lost 7, with 17 bases in between. CDR3 sequence: CASADGSSGELFF. CDR3 DNA: TGTGCCTCGGCCGACGGGAGCAGCGGGGAGCTGTTTTTT. The complete variable domain, with remaining parts taken from reference TRBV11-3 and TRBJ2-2, reads EAGVVQSPRYKIIEKKQPVAFWCNPISGHNTLYWYLQNLGQGPELLIRYENEEAVDDSQLPKDRFSAERLKGVDSTLKIQPAELGDSAVYLCASADGSSGELFFGEGSRLTVL.